This T cell receptor beta chain is drawn from a study of shared clonotypes between healthy human individuals. Remarks on this clone: Its antigen remains unidentified.

The germline CDR1 and CDR2 sequences are LGHNA and YSLEER. CDR3 length: 14 residues. With 0 bases clipped from V and 8 bases from J, the junction kept 6 bases outside the gene matches. The naive CD8 population came from CD45RO-negative cells selected for CCR7, without terminally differentiated effector memory CD45RA+ cells. Donors included only healthy HIV-negative adults lacking recent acute infections or vaccinations. Each cell subset's genomic DNA was divided evenly among several immunoSEQ plates. The method was immunoSEQ multiplex PCR; TCRdb's version includes in-frame clones alone and lacks a portion of them. The profile shows 1.5 million to 2.5 million clones, roughly 94% of them singletons. Findings and caveats of the study: Among donors, clonotype sharing was expected to be affected by sequencing depth.

The specimen was naive CD8+ T cells sorted from blood. This clonotype originated in a man aged 18 to 29 in good health. The V and J genes are TRBV4-3 and TRBJ1-2; 7 bases agree with TRBD1. The CDR3: CASSQDPTGTGYTF. The CDR3 bases are TGCGCCAGCAGCCAAGACCCGACAGGGACCGGCTACACCTTC.